A selection of T cell receptor beta chains follows, all from one sample in a study of response to subunit inactivated influenza vaccine. Using its own MiXCR run on the RT-PCR reads, TCRdb lists one record per CDR3 protein. There are approximately 530,000 distinct CDR3 sequences in the sample; less than 7.5% occur only once, and 13% lies in the top ten. This material consisted of PBMCs from blood, taken about 24 months after vaccination. These receptors were obtained from a man aged 50-75 years who received an inactivated influenza vaccine. Both conserved end residues are part of each CDR3. A D gene is named only where the DNA matches it firmly. Clone size is not always given. Where it is, it says once, few, many or a class for expanded clones.

J gene: TRBJ2-1; V gene: TRBV6-2/TRBV6-3; clone size: few; D gene: TRBD2; CDR3 protein: CASSYSHYSSGGAFKDNEQFF; CDR3 DNA: TGTGCCAGCAGTTACTCCCACTACTCTAGCGGGGGGGCGTTTAAGGACAATGAGCAGTTCTTC
J gene: TRBJ2-1; V gene: TRBV16; clone size: few; D gene: NA; CDR3 protein: CASSLAPGGGNEQFF; CDR3 DNA: TGTGCCAGCAGCCTCGCCCCAGGGGGAGGCAATGAGCAGTTCTTC
J gene: TRBJ2-7; V gene: TRBV7-2; clone size: NA; D gene: TRBD2; CDR3 protein: CASSLAGTRVSLEQYF; CDR3 DNA: TGTGCCAGCAGCTTAGCCGGGACTAGGGTGTCTTTGGAGCAGTACTTC
J gene: TRBJ2-3; V gene: TRBV7-2; clone size: many; D gene: NA; CDR3 protein: CASSVMGRGSPQYF; CDR3 DNA: TGTGCCAGCAGCGTAATGGGGCGCGGGTCCCCGCAGTATTTT
J gene: TRBJ2-5; V gene: TRBV20-1; clone size: few; D gene: TRBD2; CDR3 protein: CSASFLAGMETQYF; CDR3 DNA: TGCAGTGCTAGTTTCCTAGCGGGGATGGAGACCCAGTACTTC
J gene: TRBJ2-4; V gene: TRBV6-1; clone size: NA; D gene: NA; CDR3 protein: CASQTGAKNIQYF; CDR3 DNA: TGTGCCAGCCAGACGGGGGCCAAAAACATTCAGTACTTC
J gene: TRBJ1-3; V gene: TRBV12-3/TRBV12-4; clone size: few; D gene: NA; CDR3 protein: CASSSVLTAGNTIYF; CDR3 DNA: TGTGCCAGCAGTTCCGTCCTTACGGCAGGAAACACCATATATTTT
J gene: TRBJ1-2; V gene: TRBV20-1; clone size: many; D gene: NA; CDR3 protein: CSARAGQGFYGYTF; CDR3 DNA: TGCAGTGCTAGGGCCGGGCAGGGCTTCTATGGCTACACCTTC
J gene: TRBJ1-2; V gene: TRBV4-1; clone size: few; D gene: NA; CDR3 protein: CASSYTASNYGYTF; CDR3 DNA: TGCGCCAGCAGCTATACAGCCTCCAACTATGGCTACACCTTC
J gene: TRBJ2-3; V gene: TRBV24-1; clone size: few; D gene: NA; CDR3 protein: CATSAEGRTDTQYF; CDR3 DNA: TGTGCCACCAGTGCTGAGGGACGAACAGATACGCAGTATTTT
J gene: TRBJ2-2; V gene: TRBV12-3/TRBV12-4; clone size: few; D gene: TRBD2; CDR3 protein: CASRLSGRATGELFF; CDR3 DNA: TGTGCCAGCAGGCTAAGCGGGAGGGCGACCGGGGAGCTGTTTTTT
J gene: TRBJ2-5; V gene: TRBV5-1; clone size: few; D gene: NA; CDR3 protein: CASSYLETQYF; CDR3 DNA: TGCGCCAGCAGCTATTTAGAGACCCAGTACTTC
J gene: TRBJ2-1; V gene: TRBV2; clone size: few; D gene: TRBD2; CDR3 protein: CASSSTSGSPNEQFF; CDR3 DNA: TGTGCCAGCAGCTCGACTAGCGGGAGTCCCAATGAGCAGTTCTTC
J gene: TRBJ2-5; V gene: TRBV7-2; clone size: NA; D gene: NA; CDR3 protein: CASSLYPATQYF; CDR3 DNA: TGTGCCAGCAGCCTTTATCCTGCCACCCAGTACTTC
J gene: TRBJ1-1; V gene: TRBV6-5; clone size: NA; D gene: NA; CDR3 protein: CASSYLPGMNTEAFF; CDR3 DNA: TGTGCCAGCAGTTACCTCCCGGGAATGAACACTGAAGCTTTCTTT
J gene: TRBJ2-7; V gene: TRBV20-1; clone size: few; D gene: TRBD1; CDR3 protein: CSARPWQGVDEQYF; CDR3 DNA: TGCAGTGCTAGACCATGGCAGGGGGTCGACGAGCAGTACTTC
J gene: TRBJ2-7; V gene: TRBV28; clone size: many; D gene: TRBD1; CDR3 protein: CASSPGDRGLEQYF; CDR3 DNA: TGTGCCAGCAGCCCTGGGGACAGGGGTTTAGAGCAGTACTTC
J gene: TRBJ2-7; V gene: TRBV7-8; clone size: few; D gene: TRBD2; CDR3 protein: CASSLFFSGGVEQYF; CDR3 DNA: TGTGCCAGCAGCTTATTTTTTAGCGGGGGGGTAGAGCAGTACTTC
J gene: TRBJ2-1; V gene: TRBV7-2; clone size: NA; D gene: NA; CDR3 protein: CASSPFDTTDNEQFF; CDR3 DNA: TGTGCCAGCAGCCCTTTCGATACTACGGACAATGAGCAGTTCTTC
J gene: TRBJ2-3; V gene: TRBV5-1; clone size: NA; D gene: NA; CDR3 protein: CASSLAPSDTDTQYF; CDR3 DNA: TGCGCCAGCAGCTTGGCGCCTAGCGACACAGATACGCAGTATTTT
J gene: TRBJ2-2; V gene: TRBV20-1; clone size: NA; D gene: NA; CDR3 protein: CSASVGGRVTGELFF; CDR3 DNA: TGCAGTGCTAGTGTCGGGGGGCGAGTCACCGGGGAGCTGTTTTTT
J gene: TRBJ2-5; V gene: TRBV4-1; clone size: many; D gene: TRBD2; CDR3 protein: CASSQWRGGRGRETQYF; CDR3 DNA: TGCGCCAGCAGCCAGTGGCGGGGGGGCAGGGGTAGAGAGACCCAGTACTTC